The rows below give T cell receptor beta chains drawn from one sample of a study of T cell changes during pregnancy in multiple sclerosis. TCRdb's copy holds only in-frame clones and misses some; the assay was immunoSEQ multiplex PCR. The sample lists approximately 47,000 clones, about 87% occurring once. Sample: peripheral blood, taken in the first trimester of pregnancy. The receptors stem from a female donor with multiple sclerosis, enrolled in a pregnancy study. Each CDR3 is given with its conserved first and last residue. A D gene is named only where the DNA matches it firmly. Rows may omit the clone size; those that give it use once, few, many or a size class.

V gene	D gene	clone size	J gene	CDR3 protein	CDR3 DNA
TRBV27	TRBD1	few	TRBJ1-5	CASSLQGNQPQHF	TGTGCCAGCAGTCTACAGGGGAATCAGCCCCAGCATTTT
TRBV5-6	NA	NA	TRBJ1-6	CASSLSLTDRPLHF	TGTGCCAGCAGCTTGTCCCTCACCGATAGACCCCTCCACTTT
TRBV9	TRBD1	NA	TRBJ2-3	CASSGITGTGADTQYF	TGTGCCAGCAGCGGGATAACCGGGACAGGGGCAGATACGCAGTATTTT
TRBV27	NA	once	TRBJ1-3	CASSESPTRNTIYF	TGTGCCAGCAGTGAGAGCCCCACCAGAAACACCATATATTTT
TRBV19	TRBD1	NA	TRBJ1-1	CASSADREAEAFF	TGTGCCAGTAGTGCTGACAGGGAGGCTGAAGCTTTCTTT
TRBV15	TRBD2	NA	TRBJ2-3	CATSRQLAGDPDTQYF	TGTGCCACCAGCAGACAACTAGCGGGGGACCCAGATACGCAGTATTTT
TRBV9	TRBD1	NA	TRBJ1-1	CASSVGGQGIMNTEAFF	TGTGCCAGCAGCGTAGGGGGACAGGGGATAATGAACACTGAAGCTTTCTTT
TRBV5-1	TRBD2	NA	TRBJ2-5	CASSFGGALKETQYF	TGCGCCAGCAGCTTCGGGGGGGCCTTAAAAGAGACCCAGTACTTC
TRBV2	TRBD2	NA	TRBJ2-3	CASSEWRGGTDTQYF	TGTGCCAGCAGTGAATGGCGGGGGGGCACAGATACGCAGTATTTT
TRBV4-3	NA	NA	TRBJ1-1	CASSQEWAGAEAFF	TGCGCCAGCAGCCAAGAATGGGCGGGGGCTGAAGCTTTCTTT
TRBV4-1	TRBD1	NA	TRBJ1-2	CASSQGPGQAYGYTF	TGCGCCAGCAGCCAAGGGCCGGGACAGGCCTATGGCTACACCTTC
TRBV6-4	TRBD2	NA	TRBJ2-3	CASSLGTSGTDTQYF	TGTGCCAGCAGCCTCGGGACTAGCGGAACAGATACGCAGTATTTT
TRBV25-1	NA	NA	TRBJ2-1	CASSTSYNEQFF	TGTGCCAGCAGCACTAGTTACAATGAGCAGTTCTTC
TRBV7-9	TRBD1	NA	TRBJ1-1	CASSSRDRVSSEAFF	TGTGCCAGCAGCTCGCGGGACAGGGTTTCCTCTGAAGCTTTCTTT
TRBV28	NA	few	TRBJ1-2	CASSQNYGYTF	TGTGCCAGCAGCCAGAACTATGGCTACACCTTC
TRBV2	TRBD1	NA	TRBJ1-5	CASNWKGASNQPQHF	TGTGCCAGCAATTGGAAGGGGGCGAGCAATCAGCCCCAGCATTTT
TRBV11-2	NA	NA	TRBJ1-2	CASSLDREAGYTF	TGTGCCAGCAGCTTAGACAGGGAAGCTGGCTACACCTTC
TRBV6-5	TRBD1	NA	TRBJ1-1	CAGSLGQGFHTEAFF	TGTGCCGGCAGTTTGGGACAGGGGTTCCACACTGAAGCTTTCTTT
TRBV7-8	NA	NA	TRBJ2-7	CASSSFEGYEEQYF	TGTGCCAGCAGCTCTTTCGAGGGATATGAAGAGCAGTACTTC
TRBV7-3	NA	NA	TRBJ1-1	CASSLMGAQNTEAFF	TGTGCCAGCAGCTTGATGGGGGCACAGAACACTGAAGCTTTCTTT
TRBV5-6	NA	NA	TRBJ1-4	CASSLVGVANEKLFF	TGTGCCAGCAGCTTGGTCGGAGTAGCGAATGAAAAACTGTTTTTT